This TCR beta chain came from a study of cytomegalovirus exposure and HLA in healthy donors. Primers included in the PCR were 60 Vbeta and 13 Jbeta primers. Original data processing: Later, 65 million to 90 million unique TCR beta chains were counted in an analysis, and around 11 million of them were shared. Repertoires were generated with immunoSEQ multiplex PCR, while TCRdb's copy carries only in-frame clones and drops some. That table is the source of V, J and clone size, and D and trimming were worked out from the DNA. The sample shows more than 140,000 clones, 82% of them seen only once. The specimen sequenced was PBMCs. The TCR sequence derives from a man between 18 and 35 years old in good health and CMV-seropositive.

CDR3 sequence (DNA): TGTGCCAGCTCTCAGACAGCGTCCACTGAAGCTTTCTTT. Translating gives CASSQTASTEAFF. The chain uses TRBV18 and TRBJ1-1, with D perhaps matching TRBD1 (5 bases). CDR1 and CDR2 (germline): KGHSH, LQKENI. The V end was cut by 6 bases, the J end by 4 bases, with 12 bases between. The CDR3 runs 13 residues.